This paragraph reports one T cell receptor beta chain. This entry comes from a study of blood T cell repertoires in COVID-19. Turning to the study itself: Samples of COVID-19 (acute and convalescent) were obtained from the United States, Italy and Spain.

Enrolment of Seattle patients took place during active infection, and they were followed longitudinally. Per the authors' pipeline: Nucleated cell number was recorded as an estimate derived from reference gene primer amplification. Produced via immunoSEQ multiplex PCR; TCRdb's table is partial and in-frame only. V and J calls and clone size are copied from that table; D and trimming were computed from the DNA. The sample has 100,000 to 150,000 clones, 70% to 75% seen once; the top ten hold over 5.5%. This CDR3 spans 14 amino acids. Germline V gene sequence: CDR1 MNHEY, CDR2 SMNVEV (reference sequence). After removal of 3 bases from V and 3 bases from J, the junction contained 4 bases not matched to a gene.

The clonotype comes from a man aged 80 or over with COVID-19, enrolled during active disease. The genes are TRBV27 and TRBJ2-7; TRBD1 aligns across 8 bases. The specimen sequenced was peripheral blood. In DNA, the CDR3 is TGTGCCAGCAGTTTCATAGGGACAGGCTACGAGCAGTACTTC. It is translated as CASSFIGTGYEQYF.